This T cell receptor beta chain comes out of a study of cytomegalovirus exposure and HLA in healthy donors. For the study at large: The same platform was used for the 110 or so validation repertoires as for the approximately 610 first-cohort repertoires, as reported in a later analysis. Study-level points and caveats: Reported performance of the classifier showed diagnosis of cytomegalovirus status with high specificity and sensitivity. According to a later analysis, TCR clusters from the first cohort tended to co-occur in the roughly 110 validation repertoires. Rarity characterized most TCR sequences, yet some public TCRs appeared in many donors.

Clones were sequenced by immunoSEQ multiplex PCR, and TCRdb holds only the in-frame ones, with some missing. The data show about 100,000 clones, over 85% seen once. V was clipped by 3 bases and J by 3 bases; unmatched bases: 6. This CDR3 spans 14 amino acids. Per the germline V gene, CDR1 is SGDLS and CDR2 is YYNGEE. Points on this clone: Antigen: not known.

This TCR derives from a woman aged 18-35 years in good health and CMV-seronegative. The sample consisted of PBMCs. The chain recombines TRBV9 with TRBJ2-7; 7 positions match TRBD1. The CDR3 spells CASSAQGQHYEQYF. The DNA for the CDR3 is TGTGCCAGCAGCGCTCAGGGACAGCACTACGAGCAGTACTTC.